This T cell receptor beta chain was captured in a study of shared clonotypes between healthy human individuals. Splitting of each subset's genomic DNA was done evenly across several immunoSEQ plates. Data came from immunoSEQ multiplex PCR; TCRdb stores just in-frame clones and leaves some out. The sample consists of over 2 million clones, about nine tenths of them appearing once. Germline CDR1 MNHEY, CDR2 SMNVEV (reference sequence). The CDR3 covers 17 residues. After removal of 5 bases from V and 1 base from J, the junction contained 9 bases not matched to a gene. This clone has just one count. Input material: naive CD4+ T cells from PBMCs. Subset indicated: CD45RA+ positively selected. This TCR came from a man aged 18 to 29 in good health. Some clones in this sample may be carry-over from other donors' samples. The J gene is TRBJ2-3, the V gene TRBV27; 10 positions match TRBD2. DNA for the CDR3: TGTGCCAGCAGTAGAATTTCTAGCGGGAGTGGCACAGATACGCAGTATTTT. This gives the protein CASSRISSGSGTDTQYF.